The 5 T cell receptor beta chains listed next were all sequenced from one sample in a study of cytomegalovirus exposure and HLA in healthy donors. Both 60 Vbeta primers and 13 Jbeta primers went into the PCR. Generated by immunoSEQ multiplex PCR, the TCRdb table keeps only in-frame clones and is missing some. The table shows about 240,000 clones, with about 80% occurring only once. The specimen sequenced was PBMCs. The source of these receptors is a woman aged 55-70 years in good health and CMV-seropositive.

The gene calls are TRBV10-3 and TRBJ2-3, with 7 nucleotides matching TRBD1. The CDR3 is made up of 15 amino acids. Looked up from germline, CDR1 is ENHRY and CDR2 is SYGVKD. Trimming cost V 8 bases and J 6 bases; bases outside gene matches: 14. The CDR3 loop reads CAIGRQGIILDTQYF. CDR3 coding DNA: TGTGCCATCGGTCGACAGGGAATCATCCTGGATACGCAGTATTTT.

The CDR3 nucleotides read TGTGCCAGCAGGACAGGGGTAGCGGGTGCCGAAGAGCAGTACTTC. Translated: CASRTGVAGAEEQYF. The chain recombines TRBV5-6 with TRBJ2-7, with D perhaps matching TRBD1 (8 bases). Per germline, CDR1 SGHDT and CDR2 YYEEEE. V was clipped by 5 bases and J by 7 bases, with 22 bases between them. The CDR3 is 15 amino acids. Full variable domain (missing parts from reference TRBV5-6 and TRBJ2-7): DAGVTQSPTHLIKTRGQQVTLRCSPKSGHDTVSWYQQALGQGPQFIFQYYEEEERQRGNFPDRFSGHQFPNYSSELNVNALLLGDSALYLCASRTGVAGAEEQYFGPGTRLTVT.

The chain has TRBV19 and TRBJ2-3; possible D gene TRBD1, 5 bases. Germline CDR1 is LNHDA and CDR2 is SQIVND (reference sequence). Trimming removed 3 bases from V and 2 bases from J, with 21 bases in between. The CDR3 has 18 residues. The CDR3 loop is CASSISADKPFDTDTQYF. For the CDR3, the DNA is TGTGCCAGTAGTATTTCCGCGGACAAGCCTTTCGACACAGATACGCAGTATTTT.

The rearrangement uses TRBV7-3 and TRBJ2-7, with TRBD2 as a possible D gene (5 bases). This CDR3 contains 15 residues. Between the trimmed V and J ends, which lost 2 bases and 2 bases, there was a span of 13 bases. CDR1 and CDR2 (germline): SGHTA, FQGTGA. The CDR3 region has the DNA TGTGCCAGCAGCTTAGGAGGTGTCAGCGCCTACGAGCAGTACTTC. This gives the protein CASSLGGVSAYEQYF.

The chain links TRBV6-1 to TRBJ1-1; TRBD1 agrees at 11 bases. Looked up from germline, CDR1 is MNHNS and CDR2 is SASEGT. The CDR3 contains 16 residues. Germline trimming cut 4 bases from V and 7 bases from J; bases unmatched to any gene: 11. Written as DNA, the CDR3 is TGTGCCAGCAGTGGTACGTGGACAGGGGGCGAGCTTGAAGCTTTCTTT. This encodes CASSGTWTGGELEAFF.